Following are 19 T cell receptor beta chains from one sample sequenced in a study of response to subunit inactivated influenza vaccine. TCRdb passed the RT-PCR reads through MiXCR, listing each CDR3 protein once. The sample yields 500,000 to 600,000 distinct CDR3 sequences, about 11% seen once. In addition, the sample was reused for a study of T cells expressing NK-cell markers. From that report: Template switching by 5'RACE with UMIs generated the TCR beta cDNA.

The source was PBMCs from blood, collected on the day of vaccination. These receptors all come from a man aged 45-65 years who received an inactivated influenza vaccine.

The sample holds many counts of this clonotype. This chain links TRBV7-6 with TRBJ2-1, with D unresolved. Germline V gene lookup returns CDR1 SGHVS and CDR2 FNYEAQ. The CDR3 sequence is 13 residues long. The V end lost 6 bases, the J end lost 6 bases, and 12 bases lay between the germline ends. This CDR3 is CASSSVGLNEQFF. CDR3 nucleotide sequence: TGTGCCAGCAGTTCTGTAGGCCTCAATGAGCAGTTCTTC.

This clonotype was observed many times. The chain recombines TRBV9 with TRBJ2-6, with D hard to call. The CDR3 extends over 16 amino acids. V lost 3 bases, J lost 4 bases, and 14 bases lay in between. CDR1 and CDR2 from the germline V gene are SGDLS and YYNGEE. The CDR3 here is CASSAHVGSGANVLTF. Written as DNA, the CDR3 is TGTGCCAGCAGCGCCCATGTGGGATCCGGGGCCAACGTCCTGACTTTC.

This clonotype was detected only a few times. V and J are TRBV6-2 or TRBV6-3 and TRBJ1-6; D gene ambiguous. The V and J ends lost 6 bases and 0 bases respectively, with 18 bases between them. The CDR3 contains 18 residues. Germline V gives CDR1 MNHEY, CDR2 SVGEGT. The CDR3 loop reads CASSPTKRSSSYNSPLHF. The CDR3 DNA reads as TGTGCCAGCAGCCCAACAAAGAGGTCGAGCTCCTATAATTCACCCCTCCACTTT.

This clonotype was observed a handful of times. The CDR3 sequence is CASSLGTENVEVRTYEQYF. The CDR3 DNA reads TGTGCCAGCAGCTTAGGGACAGAAAACGTGGAAGTTCGAACCTACGAGCAGTACTTC. The V gene is TRBV11-1, the J gene TRBJ2-7, with D perhaps matching TRBD1 (6 bases). Germline V gene sequence: CDR1 SGHAT, CDR2 FQDESV (reference sequence). V lost 1 base, J lost 2 bases, and 24 bases lay in between. The CDR3 loop spans 19 amino acids.

This clonotype showed up many times. The J gene is TRBJ2-1, the V gene TRBV29-1, with D uncertain. Germline V gene lookup returns CDR1 SQVTM and CDR2 ANQGSEA. Trimming shortened V by 7 bases and J by 2 bases, and 9 bases separated the two germline ends. The CDR3 length is 12 residues. The CDR3 sequence is CSAGVTYNEQFF. The CDR3, as DNA: TGCAGCGCCGGAGTTACCTACAATGAGCAGTTCTTC.

This rearrangement joins TRBV20-1 to TRBJ2-5; the match to TRBD2 covers 8 bases. This CDR3 is 15 amino acids long. In germline, CDR1 is DFQATT, CDR2 SNEGSKA (reference sequence). With V trimmed by 3 bases and J by 5 bases, 11 bases remained unmatched. The CDR3 DNA is TGCAGTGCTAGGCATCTTTCGGCGGGGGGTGAGACCCAGTACTTC. Amino acid sequence: CSARHLSAGGETQYF.

The chain has TRBV5-1 and TRBJ1-6; 8 bases are a match to TRBD1. Germline CDR1 reads SGHRS; CDR2 reads YFSETQ. The V segment lost 4 bases and the J segment 7 bases; nucleotides outside the gene matches: 7. This CDR3 region has 15 residues. CDR3 amino acids: CASSIGQGANSPLHF. In nucleotides, the CDR3 is TGCGCCAGCAGCATCGGACAGGGAGCCAATTCACCCCTCCACTTT.

The chain couples TRBV4-3 to TRBJ2-1; 7 nucleotides agree with TRBD2. The CDR3 extends over 17 amino acids. V was pared by 1 base and J by 0 bases, with 6 bases of the junction left unmatched. In germline, CDR1 is LGHNA, CDR2 YSLEER. The CDR3 loop reads CASSQVRGGSSYNEQFF. Here the CDR3 DNA reads TGCGCCAGCAGCCAAGTTAGGGGCGGGAGCTCCTACAATGAGCAGTTCTTC.

This chain joins TRBV4-3 and TRBJ2-1; perhaps TRBD2 as D (5 bases). Germline loops: CDR1 LGHNA, CDR2 YSLEER. The CDR3 is 17 residues long. Trimming left V 0 bases short and J 6 bases short, with 18 bases between. The CDR3 region is CASSQDRRGSPANEQFF. For the CDR3, the DNA is TGCGCCAGCAGCCAAGATCGAAGAGGGTCCCCGGCCAATGAGCAGTTCTTC.

This clonotype has a handful of counts. The chain combines TRBV27 with TRBJ2-5; 7 nucleotides line up with TRBD2. CDR1 and CDR2 (germline): MNHEY, SMNVEV (reference sequence). After removal of 10 bases from V and 2 bases from J, the junction contained 13 bases not matched to a gene. CDR3 length: 15 residues. CDR3 in DNA: TGTGCCACCGGGGGTCTCGCGGGGGTGCAAGAGACCCAGTACTTC. Translating gives CATGGLAGVQETQYF.

The gene calls are TRBV7-6 and TRBJ2-3, with 12 bases identical to TRBD2. V shed 4 bases, J shed 0 bases, and the junction held 8 bases outside the gene matches. Germline CDR1 and CDR2: SGHVS and FNYEAQ. The CDR3 is 18 amino acids. DNA for the CDR3: TGTGCCAGCAGCTCCGGACTAGCGGGGAGTACGAGCACAGATACGCAGTATTTT. Its translation is CASSSGLAGSTSTDTQYF. Full variable domain (rest looked up from reference TRBV7-6 and TRBJ2-3): GAGVSQSPRYKVTKRGQDVALRCDPISGHVSLYWYRQALGQGPEFLTYFNYEAQQDKSGLPNDRFSAERPEGSISTLTIQRTEQRDSAMYRCASSSGLAGSTSTDTQYFGPGTRLTVL.

The rearrangement links TRBV19 to TRBJ2-1; 8 bases fit TRBD1. Trimming cost V 9 bases and J 9 bases; bases outside gene matches: 10. There are 13 residues in the CDR3. Looked up from germline, CDR1 is LNHDA and CDR2 is SQIVND (reference sequence). In nucleotides, the CDR3 is TGTGCCAGCCGTGGACAGGGAACCAGTGAGCAGTTCTTC. This translates into CASRGQGTSEQFF.

The rearrangement joins TRBV5-1 to TRBJ1-4; D gene uncertain. V dropped 0 bases and J dropped 2 bases, with 11 bases sitting between them. Per germline, CDR1 SGHRS and CDR2 YFSETQ. The CDR3 sequence is 16 residues long. As DNA, the CDR3 is TGCGCCAGCAGCTTGGTTCCAGTCGGCACTAATGAAAAACTGTTTTTT. Translated, it gives CASSLVPVGTNEKLFF.

This clonotype was seen ten or more times. The chain joins TRBV2 to TRBJ2-1, with 8 bases lining up with TRBD2. J gave up 2 bases and V 4 bases, and 4 bases lay outside the gene matches. The CDR3 spans 15 residues. Germline V gives CDR1 SNHLY, CDR2 FYNNEI. CDR3 residues: CASSVLSGTYNEQFF. The CDR3 DNA sequence: TGTGCCAGCAGTGTACTTAGCGGGACCTACAATGAGCAGTTCTTC.

This clonotype was observed a handful of times. The rearrangement joins TRBV7-9 to TRBJ2-1; tentatively, D is TRBD1 or TRBD2 (5 bases each). Looked up from germline, CDR1 is SEHNR and CDR2 is FQNEAQ (reference sequence). V lost 4 bases and J 4 bases, leaving 14 bases between the germline ends. The CDR3 consists of 15 residues. CDR3 in DNA: TGTGCCAGCAGCTCACTAGTGGGGGTTTACAATGAGCAGTTCTTC. Its protein is CASSSLVGVYNEQFF.

This clonotype was picked up a small number of times. This chain joins TRBV11-2 and TRBJ2-1; D ambiguous. V gave up 6 bases and J gave up 7 bases, with 10 bases separating them. The CDR3 totals 12 residues. CDR1 and CDR2 (germline): SGHAT, FQNNGV. The CDR3 reads CASRSDGNEQFF. The CDR3 DNA is TGTGCCAGCAGATCGGACGGAAATGAGCAGTTCTTC.

The gene calls are TRBV5-1 and TRBJ2-6, with TRBD2 matching 9 bases. This CDR3 comprises 19 residues. V was pared by 4 bases and J by 0 bases, with 11 bases of the junction left unmatched. Germline CDR1 is SGHRS and CDR2 is YFSETQ. This CDR3 is CASSLYRLAVPSGANVLTF. DNA of the CDR3: TGCGCCAGCAGCCTATATAGACTAGCGGTCCCCTCTGGGGCCAACGTCCTGACTTTC. Full variable domain (rest looked up from reference TRBV5-1 and TRBJ2-6): KAGVTQTPRYLIKTRGQQVTLSCSPISGHRSVSWYQQTPGQGLQFLFEYFSETQRNKGNFPGRFSGRQFSNSRSEMNVSTLELGDSALYLCASSLYRLAVPSGANVLTFGAGSRLTVL.

CDR3 sequence reads: CASRRTGGLGYTF. The CDR3 bases are TGTGCCAGCAGAAGGACAGGGGGCTTAGGCTACACCTTC. V gene TRBV6-6 combines with J gene TRBJ1-2; 11 nucleotides align to TRBD1. Germline V gives CDR1 MNHNY, CDR2 SVGAGI (reference sequence). This CDR3 has 13 amino acids. With V trimmed by 6 bases and J by 8 bases, 5 bases remained unmatched.

This clonotype was seen a few times. CDR3 nucleotide sequence: TGTGCCAGCAGCCAGACTAGCGGGAGGAATGAGCAGTTCTTC. Its translation: CASSQTSGRNEQFF. The chain couples TRBV7-9 to TRBJ2-1, with 13 bases matching TRBD2. Looked up from germline, CDR1 is SEHNR and CDR2 is FQNEAQ (reference sequence). V shed 5 bases and J 7 bases; nucleotides not matched to a gene: 2. This CDR3 contains 14 residues.